One T cell receptor (beta chain) is described in this entry. This CDR3 has 15 residues. Germline V CDR1 and CDR2: SGHNT, YENEEA. V was trimmed by 1 base and J by 4 bases, leaving 11 bases between them. This record comes from a study of control samples from healthy donors and cancer patients. Only in-frame clones appear in the TCRdb table, and some are missing; sequencing was by immunoSEQ multiplex PCR. The sample yields 70,000 to 80,000 clones, roughly 90% seen once. The specimen sequenced was PBMCs. The chain is built from TRBV11-3 and TRBJ2-1; TRBD2 is a possible D gene (6 bases). This TCR came from a woman aged 55-70 years with head and neck cancer. The CDR3 spells CASSLAGTSYNEQFF. DNA for the CDR3: TGTGCCAGCAGCTTAGCGGGGACTTCTTACAATGAGCAGTTCTTC.